This TCR beta chain emerged from a study of vaccination effects on CD4 cells after COVID-19. Turning to the study itself: Each participant received a vaccine that was either BNT162b2 or mRNA-1273, given as two doses. Study-level points and caveats: Clones arising from infection and from vaccination showed marked clonal contraction late after vaccination. Missing from the study were early post-infection timepoints, and its convalescent patients were few. New vaccine-induced clones were the main type among post-vaccine spike-reactive clones in convalescents.

Concerning this clone itself: Its target is not known.

Antigen-specific CD4+ T cells expanded by the ViraFEST assay with viral peptide pools were then sequenced. A 10-day culture period preceded the isolation of CD4+ T cells. The infection with SARS-CoV-2 (confirmed by PCR) occurred in this person between March and December 2020. Only in-frame clones appear in the TCRdb table, and some are missing; sequencing was by immunoSEQ multiplex PCR. The data contain under 80,000 clones, around 70% of them seen just once; the ten biggest clones take up around 5%. The sample in question was CD4+ T cells from PBMCs cultured with HIV peptides, obtained before COVID-19 vaccination. Subset denoted: HIV-1 Nef peptide pool negative control/reference culture. The origin of this receptor is a human donor who had a prior SARS-CoV-2 infection.

CDR3 in DNA: TGCGCCAGCAGCCCCCCGAGGACAGGGCCCAACAATGAGCAGTTCTTC. It specifies CASSPPRTGPNNEQFF. The chain couples TRBV5-1 to TRBJ2-1; the match to TRBD1 covers 8 bases. The CDR3 sequence is 16 residues long. CDR1 and CDR2 from the germline V gene are SGHRS and YFSETQ. Germline trimming cut 4 bases from V and 5 bases from J; bases unmatched to any gene: 11.